This T cell receptor (beta chain) was profiled in a study of blood T cell repertoires in COVID-19. About the research overall: Sample material is recorded as cDNA or gDNA derived from T cells, B-cell-depleted T cells, or PBMCs.

This clone showed up just once. In the authors' workflow: Estimates of nucleated cell counts were drawn from the amplification of reference gene primers. Profiled with immunoSEQ multiplex PCR; TCRdb holds only in-frame clones, not every one. The V and J calls and clone size come from that table; D and trimming were worked out from the DNA. The sample has a few hundred thousand clones, around 81% seen once. Per the germline V gene, CDR1 is MNHEY and CDR2 is SVGAGI. The CDR3 is made up of 12 amino acids. The sample taken for sequencing was peripheral blood. This sequence was found in a human donor in a cohort sampled during active COVID-19. The chain combines TRBV6-5 with TRBJ2-2; D is unclear. Written as DNA, the CDR3 is TGTGCGATCGAGCGTAGCACCGGGGAGCTGTTTTTT. It yields the protein CAIERSTGELFF.